This TCR beta chain was sequenced for a study of preoperative IRX-2 immunotherapy in early breast cancer. This clone was found once. TCRdb keeps only in-frame clones here, not all; method: immunoSEQ multiplex PCR. The data contain fewer than 40,000 clones, 90% to 95% of them singletons. Treatment: preoperative locoregional IRX-2 cytokine immunotherapy. Germline V gene lookup returns CDR1 SGDLS and CDR2 YYNGEE. The CDR3 has 13 amino acids. The chain joins TRBV9 to TRBJ2-5; D may be TRBD1 (6 bases). TRBJ2-7 explains the end of the DNA better; the J call may be wrong. The receptor's source is a human donor with breast cancer. Sampling was done from a patient treated with IRX-2 immunotherapy. CDR3 DNA: TGTGCCAGCAGCGTAGGTGGGACAAACGAGCAGTACTTC. Translated: CASSVGGTNEQYF.